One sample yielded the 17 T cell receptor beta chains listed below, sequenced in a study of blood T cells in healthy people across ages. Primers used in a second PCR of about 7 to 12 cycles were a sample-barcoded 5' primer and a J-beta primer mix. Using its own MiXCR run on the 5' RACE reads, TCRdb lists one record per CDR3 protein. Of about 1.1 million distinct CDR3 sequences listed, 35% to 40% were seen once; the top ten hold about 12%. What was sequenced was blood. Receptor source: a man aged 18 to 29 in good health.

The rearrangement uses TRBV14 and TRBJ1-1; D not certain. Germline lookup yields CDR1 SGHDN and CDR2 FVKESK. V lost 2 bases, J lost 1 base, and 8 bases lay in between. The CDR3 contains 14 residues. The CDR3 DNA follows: TGTGCCAGCAGCCAACGCCTCGGGAACACTGAAGCTTTCTTT. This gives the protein CASSQRLGNTEAFF.

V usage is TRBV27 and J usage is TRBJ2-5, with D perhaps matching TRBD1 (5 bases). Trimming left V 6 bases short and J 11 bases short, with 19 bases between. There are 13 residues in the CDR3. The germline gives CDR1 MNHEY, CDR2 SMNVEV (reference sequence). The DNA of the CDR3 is TGTGCCAGCAGCCACAGGACCGTTGGTGAGCAGTACTTC. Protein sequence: CASSHRTVGEQYF.

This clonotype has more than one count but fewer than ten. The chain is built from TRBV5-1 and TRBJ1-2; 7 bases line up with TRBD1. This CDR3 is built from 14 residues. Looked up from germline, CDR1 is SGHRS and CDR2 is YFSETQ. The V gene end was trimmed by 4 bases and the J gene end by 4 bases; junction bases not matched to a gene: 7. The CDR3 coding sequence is TGCGCCAGCAGCGCCGGGACAGAAAGCTATGGCTACACCTTC. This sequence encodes CASSAGTESYGYTF.

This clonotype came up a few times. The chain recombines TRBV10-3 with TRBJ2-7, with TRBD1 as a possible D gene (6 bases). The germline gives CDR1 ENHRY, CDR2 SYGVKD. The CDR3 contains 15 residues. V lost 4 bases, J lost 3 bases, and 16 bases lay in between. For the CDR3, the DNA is TGTGCCATCAGTGGGGACATACTAGAAGACTACGAGCAGTACTTC. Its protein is CAISGDILEDYEQYF.

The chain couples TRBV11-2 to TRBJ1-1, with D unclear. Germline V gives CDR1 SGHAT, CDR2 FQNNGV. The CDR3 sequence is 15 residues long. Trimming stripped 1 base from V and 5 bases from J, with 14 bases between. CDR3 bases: TGTGCCAGCAGCTTAGTGGCCGAGTGGAGGACTGAAGCTTTCTTT. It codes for CASSLVAEWRTEAFF.

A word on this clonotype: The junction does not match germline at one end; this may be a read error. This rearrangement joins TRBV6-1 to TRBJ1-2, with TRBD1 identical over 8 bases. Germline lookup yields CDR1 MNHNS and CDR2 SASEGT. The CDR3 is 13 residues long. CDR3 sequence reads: CACSDRGDHGYTF. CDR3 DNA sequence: TGTGCCTGCAGTGACAGGGGAGACCATGGCTACACCTTC.

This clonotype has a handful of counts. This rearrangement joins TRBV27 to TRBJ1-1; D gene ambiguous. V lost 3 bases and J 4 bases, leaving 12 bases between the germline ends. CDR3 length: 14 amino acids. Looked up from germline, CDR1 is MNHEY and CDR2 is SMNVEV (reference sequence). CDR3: CASSFEVRSTEAFF. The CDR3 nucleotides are TGTGCCAGCAGTTTTGAGGTCCGTAGCACTGAAGCTTTCTTT.

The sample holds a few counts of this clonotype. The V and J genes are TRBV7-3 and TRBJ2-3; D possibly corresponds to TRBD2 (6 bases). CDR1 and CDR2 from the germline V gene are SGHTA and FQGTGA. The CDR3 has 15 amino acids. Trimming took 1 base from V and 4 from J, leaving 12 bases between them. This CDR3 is CASSLNLAGPDTQYF. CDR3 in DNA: TGTGCCAGCAGCTTAAATCTCGCGGGGCCAGATACGCAGTATTTT.

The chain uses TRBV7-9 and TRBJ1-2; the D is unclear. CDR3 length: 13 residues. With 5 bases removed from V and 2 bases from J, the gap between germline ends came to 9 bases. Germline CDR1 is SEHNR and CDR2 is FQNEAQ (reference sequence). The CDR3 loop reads CASSPEINYGYTF. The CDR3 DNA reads TGTGCCAGCAGCCCTGAGATAAACTATGGCTACACCTTC.

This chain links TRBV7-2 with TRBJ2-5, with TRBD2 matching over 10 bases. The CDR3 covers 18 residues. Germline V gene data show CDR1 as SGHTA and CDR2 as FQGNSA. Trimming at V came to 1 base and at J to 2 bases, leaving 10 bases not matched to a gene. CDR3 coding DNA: TGTGCCAGCAGCTTAGTCGTTCTAGCGGGGGACTTACAAGAGACCCAGTACTTC. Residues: CASSLVVLAGDLQETQYF.

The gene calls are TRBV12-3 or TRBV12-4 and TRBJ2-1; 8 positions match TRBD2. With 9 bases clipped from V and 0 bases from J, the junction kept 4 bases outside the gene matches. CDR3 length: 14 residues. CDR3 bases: TGTGCCAGTCAGCGGGGGAGCTCCTACAATGAGCAGTTCTTC. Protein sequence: CASQRGSSYNEQFF.

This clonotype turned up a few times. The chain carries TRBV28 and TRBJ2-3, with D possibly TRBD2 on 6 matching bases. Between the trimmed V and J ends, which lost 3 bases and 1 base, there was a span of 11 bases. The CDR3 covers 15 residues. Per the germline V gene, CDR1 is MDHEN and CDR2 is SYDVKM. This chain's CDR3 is CASSFQGGRTDTQYF. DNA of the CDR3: TGTGCCAGCAGTTTCCAGGGAGGACGCACAGATACGCAGTATTTT.

CDR3 nucleotide sequence: TGTGCCAGCAGCCAACTGGGACAGGTCACGGGCGGGGAGCTGTTTTTT. It specifies CASSQLGQVTGGELFF. This rearrangement joins TRBV14 to TRBJ2-2; TRBD1 matches at 8 bases. The length of the CDR3 is 16 residues. In germline, CDR1 is SGHDN, CDR2 FVKESK. Trimming cost V 2 bases and J 7 bases; bases outside gene matches: 9.

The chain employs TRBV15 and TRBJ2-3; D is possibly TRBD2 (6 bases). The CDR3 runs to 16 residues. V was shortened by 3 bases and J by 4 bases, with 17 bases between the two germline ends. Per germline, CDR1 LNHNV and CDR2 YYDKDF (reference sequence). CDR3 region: CATSSIAVVSPDTQYF. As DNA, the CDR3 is TGTGCCACCAGCAGTATAGCGGTGGTTAGCCCAGATACGCAGTATTTT.

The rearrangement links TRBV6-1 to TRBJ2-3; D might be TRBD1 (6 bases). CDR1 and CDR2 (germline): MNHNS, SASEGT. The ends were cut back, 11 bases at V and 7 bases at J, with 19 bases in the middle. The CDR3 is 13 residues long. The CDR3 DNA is TGTGCCGGCAAGGGGGTTCCGGGGAATACGCAGTATTTT. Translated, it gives CAGKGVPGNTQYF.

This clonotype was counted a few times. CDR3 bases: TGCGCCAGCAGCCAAGGGGCCGAAAATAGCAATCAGCCCCAGCATTTT. It yields the protein CASSQGAENSNQPQHF. This chain uses TRBV4-1 with TRBJ1-5, with unresolved D. In germline, CDR1 is MGHRA, CDR2 YSYEKL. V was pared by 1 base and J by 0 bases, with 10 bases between. The CDR3 spans 16 residues.

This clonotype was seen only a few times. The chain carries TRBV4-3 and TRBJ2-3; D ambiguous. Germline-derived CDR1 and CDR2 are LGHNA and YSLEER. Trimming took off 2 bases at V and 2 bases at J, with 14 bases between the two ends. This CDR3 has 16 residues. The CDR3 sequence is CASSQLLSQATDTQYF. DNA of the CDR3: TGCGCCAGCAGCCAACTTTTGTCTCAGGCCACAGATACGCAGTATTTT.